The entry that follows covers one T cell receptor beta chain sequence. Its target is unknown. The sample belongs to a study of OX40 agonist ivuxolimab in advanced cancers. The overall study: The dose of intravenous ivuxolimab that patients received every 2 weeks ranged from 0.01 to 10 mg/kg.

Findings and caveats of the study: Among expanded peripheral T cells, antigen specificity went undetermined. CD8+ T cells showed, on average, more clonal expansion than CD4+ cells.

TCRdb keeps only in-frame clones here, not all; method: immunoSEQ multiplex PCR. The sample has over 85,000 clones, just under 85% seen once. The sample was CD4+ or CD8+ T cells sorted from blood, taken in a trial of the OX40 agonist ivuxolimab. The clonotype was recovered from an adult with an advanced solid tumor such as melanoma, head and neck, liver or kidney cancer.

The CDR3 spells CASSQDLGTRGTQYF. The CDR3 nucleotides read TGTGCCAGCAGCCAAGATCTTGGGACCCGGGGGACCCAGTACTTC. This rearrangement joins TRBV4-2 to TRBJ2-5; perhaps D is TRBD1 or TRBD2 (5 bases each). Trimming shortened V by 0 bases and J by 7 bases, and 15 bases separated the two germline ends. The CDR3 loop spans 15 amino acids. CDR1 and CDR2 from the germline V gene are LGHNA and YNFKEQ.